The 26 T cell receptor beta chains below all came from one sample that was sequenced in a study of CD8 T cells in ankylosing spondylitis. No antigen has been assigned to these receptors. Study-level results: Seemingly distinctive of ankylosing spondylitis blood was a TCR beta motif formed by eight highly homologous variants.

TCRdb used MiXCR to reprocess the 5' RACE reads, holding one entry per CDR3 protein. The sample lists 750,000 to 850,000 distinct CDR3 sequences; approximately 12% were seen once. The sequenced sample consisted of blood, either unsorted or a sorted T cell fraction (not recorded which). The source of these receptors is a male donor with ankylosing spondylitis.

The chain couples TRBV20-1 to TRBJ2-7; D uncertain. V lost 3 bases, J lost 0 bases, and 15 bases lay in between. The CDR3 has 15 residues. The germline V gene has CDR1 DFQATT and CDR2 SNEGSKA (reference sequence). CDR3 DNA: TGCAGTGCTAGTTCCTCGGGTCCGAACTCCTACGAGCAGTACTTC. This encodes CSASSSGPNSYEQYF.

Only a few counts were recorded for this clonotype. The chain has TRBV7-2 and TRBJ1-1, with 8 bases lining up with TRBD1. The V and J ends lost 5 bases and 4 bases, in that order; junction bases with no gene match: 3. This CDR3 has 13 residues. Per germline, CDR1 SGHTA and CDR2 FQGNSA. The CDR3 coding sequence is TGTGCCAGCAGCCGGACAGGGCCCACTGAAGCTTTCTTT. This encodes CASSRTGPTEAFF.

This clonotype was detected ten times or more. The V and J genes are TRBV7-2 and TRBJ2-5; D is ambiguous. This CDR3 is 14 amino acids long. Germline values: CDR1 SGHTA, CDR2 FQGNSA. V lost 3 bases and J 5 bases, leaving 13 bases between the germline ends. In DNA, the CDR3 is TGTGCCAGCAGCTTGGGCAGTTTGAGGGAGACCCAGTACTTC. Translated: CASSLGSLRETQYF.

This chain uses TRBV19 with TRBJ1-1; tentative D call: TRBD1 (5 bases). Trimming took 10 bases from V and 2 from J, leaving 17 bases between them. The CDR3 has 14 residues. Germline values: CDR1 LNHDA, CDR2 SQIVND (reference sequence). The CDR3 here is CAIGLLGRNTEAFF. In DNA, the CDR3 is TGTGCCATCGGCTTGTTGGGACGTAACACTGAAGCTTTCTTT.

This clonotype was counted only a few times. This chain uses TRBV15 with TRBJ1-1, with 10 bases fitting TRBD1. This CDR3 spans 16 amino acids. CDR1 is LNHNV, CDR2 YYDKDF, per germline (reference sequence). V was clipped by 3 bases and J by 5 bases; unmatched bases: 9. This CDR3 is CATSRAKTGGRTEAFF. CDR3 nucleotides: TGTGCCACCAGCAGGGCAAAGACAGGGGGCCGGACTGAAGCTTTCTTT.

V usage is TRBV24-1 and J usage is TRBJ2-1, with D hard to call. CDR3 length equals 12 residues. The germline CDR1 and CDR2 sequences are KGHDR and SFDVKD. V was shortened by 2 bases and J by 9 bases, with 7 bases between the two germline ends. The CDR3 DNA follows: TGTGCCACCAGTGATTCCATGGGTGAGCAGTTCTTC. Protein: CATSDSMGEQFF.

This clonotype has at least ten counts. The rearrangement joins TRBV29-1 to TRBJ2-1; D may be TRBD2 (6 bases). Germline CDR1 and CDR2: SQVTM and ANQGSEA. This CDR3 has 12 residues. V shed 7 bases and J shed 1 base, with 8 bases lying between them. The CDR3 region is CSGGESYNEQFF. The CDR3, as DNA: TGCAGCGGCGGGGAGTCCTACAATGAGCAGTTCTTC.

The sample holds many counts of this clonotype. This chain joins TRBV24-1 and TRBJ2-3; 7 bases are shared with TRBD1. Trimming took 4 bases from V and 4 from J; bases not matched to a gene: 13. CDR3 size: 17 residues. Looked up from germline, CDR1 is KGHDR and CDR2 is SFDVKD. The CDR3 loop is CATSDPRQGSRPDTQYF. CDR3 DNA: TGTGCCACCAGTGACCCCCGACAGGGATCAAGACCAGATACGCAGTATTTT.

V and J are TRBV7-9 and TRBJ2-3; possibly TRBD1 or TRBD2 for D (6 bases each). The CDR3 is 16 amino acids. Trimming stripped 2 bases from V and 2 bases from J, with 14 bases between. CDR1 is SEHNR and CDR2 is FQNEAQ in the germline V gene (reference sequence). The CDR3 nucleotides read TGTGCCAGCAGCTTATTTATGGGGGGCCTCACAGATACGCAGTATTTT. Its translation is CASSLFMGGLTDTQYF.

This clonotype was observed a handful of times. The genes are TRBV5-6 and TRBJ1-2; D perhaps matches TRBD1 (5 bases). This CDR3 region has 15 residues. CDR1 is SGHDT and CDR2 is YYEEEE in the germline V gene. V lost 1 base to trimming and J lost 4 bases, with 14 bases between them. The CDR3 bases are TGTGCCAGCAGCTTGTTGGGCAGGGAGACCTATGGCTACACCTTC. Its protein is CASSLLGRETYGYTF.

The gene calls are TRBV10-3 and TRBJ1-1; 8 bases are a match to TRBD1. The CDR3 totals 15 residues. V lost 4 bases, J lost 10 bases, and 14 bases stayed unmatched. The germline CDR1 and CDR2 sequences are ENHRY and SYGVKD. The CDR3 reads CAISGSGTGPEVAFF. In DNA, the CDR3 is TGTGCCATCAGTGGCTCCGGGACAGGACCCGAAGTAGCTTTCTTT.

This clonotype turned up a few times. The chain is built from TRBV20-1 and TRBJ1-1; TRBD1 agrees at 7 bases. CDR1 is DFQATT and CDR2 is SNEGSKA in the germline V gene (reference sequence). The CDR3 extends over 15 amino acids. V shed 6 bases and J 6 bases; nucleotides not matched to a gene: 16. In nucleotides, the CDR3 is TGCAGTGCCCGGGACAGACGGATCTTAAGTGCTGAAGCTTTCTTT. Translated: CSARDRRILSAEAFF.

This clonotype was seen a few times. The chain carries TRBV7-9 and TRBJ2-2; maybe TRBD1 (6 bases). Trimming stripped 3 bases from V and 4 bases from J, with 9 bases between. Germline V gives CDR1 SEHNR, CDR2 FQNEAQ (reference sequence). The CDR3 totals 14 residues. CDR3 sequence: CASSFGQITGELFF. The CDR3 DNA is TGTGCCAGCAGCTTCGGACAGATCACCGGGGAGCTGTTTTTT. Based on the CDR3 plus reference TRBV7-9 and TRBJ2-2, the full variable domain is DTGVSQNPRHKITKRGQNVTFRCDPISEHNRLYWYRQTLGQGPEFLTYFQNEAQLEKSRLLSDRFSAERPKGSFSTLEIQRTEQGDSAMYLCASSFGQITGELFFGEGSRLTVL.

This clonotype was counted ten times or more. Mismatch with germline at one junction end may stem from a read error. J is TRBJ2-1 and V is TRBV6-2 or TRBV6-3; D possibly corresponds to TRBD1 (6 bases). The length of the CDR3 is 13 residues. Germline V gene lookup returns CDR1 MNHEY and CDR2 SVGEGT. Here the CDR3 DNA reads TGCGCCTCCAGGGGAAGCTCCTACAATGAGCAGTTCTTC. Its protein product is CASRGSSYNEQFF.

This clonotype has more than one count but fewer than ten. V gene TRBV2 combines with J gene TRBJ2-7; D gene unclear. The V end lost 2 bases, the J end lost 0 bases, and 8 bases lay between the germline ends. This CDR3 comprises 14 residues. Germline V lookup: CDR1 SNHLY, CDR2 FYNNEI. The CDR3 bases are TGTGCCAGCAGTGAATTGTATCTCTCCTACGAGCAGTACTTC. Translation: CASSELYLSYEQYF.

At least ten counts were recorded for this clonotype. The chain carries TRBV29-1 and TRBJ2-5; possible D gene TRBD2, 5 bases. Per germline, CDR1 SQVTM and CDR2 ANQGSEA. The germline V and J ends were trimmed by 2 bases and 5 bases, with 9 bases remaining between them. The CDR3 runs to 12 residues. Here the CDR3 DNA reads TGCAGCGTTGAACTCCCGGGGGAGACCCAGTACTTC. Encoded protein: CSVELPGETQYF.

This clonotype was counted at least ten times. This chain joins TRBV10-3 and TRBJ2-7, with 12 positions matching TRBD2. Germline-derived CDR1 and CDR2 are ENHRY and SYGVKD. J was trimmed by 4 bases and V by 0 bases; bases with no gene match: 1. The CDR3 runs to 15 residues. The CDR3 sequence is CAISESTSGSYEQYF. The CDR3 DNA follows: TGTGCCATCAGTGAGTCGACTAGCGGGAGTTACGAGCAGTACTTC.

This clonotype was counted only a few times. V is TRBV7-9 and J is TRBJ1-4; D might be TRBD1 (6 bases). The germline CDR1 and CDR2 sequences are SEHNR and FQNEAQ (reference sequence). V lost 5 bases and J 3 bases, leaving 13 bases between the germline ends. There are 15 residues in the CDR3. The CDR3: CASSPGVTSNEKLFF. DNA for the CDR3: TGTGCCAGCAGCCCAGGGGTGACGTCTAATGAAAAACTGTTTTTT.

This clonotype was counted only a few times. The rearrangement links TRBV5-6 to TRBJ2-7; no clear D gene. Germline V gives CDR1 SGHDT, CDR2 YYEEEE. Trimming cost V 1 base and J 4 bases, with 6 bases left between them. The CDR3 covers 12 residues. CDR3 loop: CASSLWKYEQYF. The DNA of the CDR3 is TGTGCCAGCAGCTTGTGGAAGTACGAGCAGTACTTC.

The V gene is TRBV20-1, the J gene TRBJ2-7, with D possibly TRBD2 on 5 matching bases. Per the germline V gene, CDR1 is DFQATT and CDR2 is SNEGSKA (reference sequence). V shed 2 bases and J shed 5 bases, with 16 bases lying between them. This CDR3 contains 14 residues. CDR3 sequence (DNA): TGCAGTGCTAGATGGGTATCGGGGTCAAACGAGCAGTACTTC. Amino acid sequence: CSARWVSGSNEQYF.

This clonotype was counted between two and nine times. The gene calls are TRBV28 and TRBJ2-4; TRBD2 matches at 11 bases. Germline assignment: CDR1 MDHEN and CDR2 SYDVKM. The ends lost 5 bases at V and 2 bases at J; junction bases unmatched: 8. The CDR3 spans 17 residues. The CDR3 loop is CASSRTGLAATKNIQYF. Here the CDR3 DNA reads TGTGCCAGCAGTCGCACGGGACTAGCGGCAACCAAAAACATTCAGTACTTC.

The chain's CDR3 is CASTPGQGRPDTQYF. The DNA for the CDR3 is TGTGCCAGCACCCCGGGACAGGGTAGGCCAGATACGCAGTATTTT. The chain couples TRBV27 to TRBJ2-3, with TRBD1 identical over 9 bases. This CDR3 region has 15 residues. Germline values: CDR1 MNHEY, CDR2 SMNVEV (reference sequence). The V and J ends lost 7 bases and 4 bases, in that order; junction bases with no gene match: 9.

This clonotype was observed a handful of times. The chain couples TRBV20-1 to TRBJ1-6; the D gene is possibly TRBD1 (6 bases). Trimming stripped 0 bases from V and 5 bases from J, with 17 bases between. Germline assignment: CDR1 DFQATT and CDR2 SNEGSKA (reference sequence). This CDR3 has 17 residues. The CDR3 nucleotides read TGCAGTGCTAGAGATGTAAGTGGGGGGGCGAATAATTCACCCCTCCACTTT. This translates into CSARDVSGGANNSPLHF.

This clonotype was recorded a few times. This chain connects TRBV5-4 to TRBJ2-1; a weak D match, TRBD1 (5 bases). This CDR3 comprises 15 residues. Germline values: CDR1 SGHNT, CDR2 YYREEE (reference sequence). Trimming shortened V by 2 bases and J by 12 bases, and 21 bases separated the two germline ends. The CDR3 coding sequence is TGTGCCAGCAGCTTTATCCAGGGTCAACTCAACGGGCAGTTCTTC. Protein product: CASSFIQGQLNGQFF.

This chain links TRBV20-1 with TRBJ1-2; 10 bases fit TRBD1. Trimming at V came to 3 bases and at J to 2 bases, leaving 3 bases not matched to a gene. CDR3 length: 14 amino acids. Germline V gene sequence: CDR1 DFQATT, CDR2 SNEGSKA (reference sequence). The chain's CDR3 is CSASGGQGNYGYTF. CDR3 in DNA: TGCAGTGCTAGTGGGGGACAGGGGAACTATGGCTACACCTTC.

This clonotype showed up many times. CDR3 amino acids: CSAEREAKNIQYF. CDR3 DNA sequence: TGCAGTGCGGAGCGGGAAGCCAAAAACATTCAGTACTTC. This sequence joins TRBV20-1 and TRBJ2-4, with 7 nucleotides matching TRBD2. V gave up 6 bases and J gave up 0 bases; unmatched junction bases: 2. CDR3 length: 13 residues. CDR1 and CDR2 (germline): DFQATT, SNEGSKA (reference sequence).